The 27 T cell receptor beta chains in this list originate from one sample, sequenced in a study of T cells in Graves' hyperthyroidism and ophthalmopathy. TCR beta CDR3 region amplification was performed from RNA transcripts. HTBI primers were employed in a first-round RT-PCR of the TCR CDR3. TCRdb independently ran MiXCR on the multiplex PCR reads; one entry per CDR3 protein. Here the sample spans about 460,000 distinct CDR3 sequences, about 22% being singletons. Sequencing was carried out using blood. The receptors derive from a woman in her seventies with Graves' ophthalmopathy.

This clonotype was observed a handful of times. The chain has TRBV12-3 or TRBV12-4 and TRBJ2-2, with TRBD1 matching over 8 bases. There are 15 residues in the CDR3. V was clipped by 7 bases and J by 6 bases; unmatched bases: 10. CDR3 coding DNA: TGTGCCAGCACCAAAGGACAGGGTTCGGCCGGGGAGCTGTTTTTT. Protein: CASTKGQGSAGELFF.

This rearrangement joins TRBV7-6 to TRBJ2-7; tentatively, D is TRBD2 (6 bases). V lost 1 base and J lost 4, with 14 bases in between. The germline gives CDR1 SGHVS, CDR2 FNYEAQ. The CDR3 loop spans 15 amino acids. CDR3 region: CASSLEAGSGYEQYF. The CDR3 region has the DNA TGTGCCAGCAGCTTAGAAGCGGGCTCGGGGTACGAGCAGTACTTC.

V is TRBV20-1 and J is TRBJ2-7; D is unclear. The V end was cut by 4 bases, the J end by 5 bases, with 18 bases between. Germline V CDR1 and CDR2: DFQATT, SNEGSKA (reference sequence). The CDR3 extends over 14 amino acids. The CDR3 loop reads CSATPFGPLDEQYF. The CDR3 bases are TGCAGTGCTACCCCCTTCGGGCCGTTGGACGAGCAGTACTTC.

This clonotype was found many times. The chain recombines TRBV28 with TRBJ1-6, with 8 bases identical to TRBD1. The V segment lost 3 bases and the J segment 7 bases; nucleotides outside the gene matches: 2. Germline V gives CDR1 MDHEN, CDR2 SYDVKM. CDR3 length: 14 residues. CDR3 sequence (DNA): TGTGCCAGCAGTTTCCGGACAGGGAATTCACCCCTCCACTTT. Translation: CASSFRTGNSPLHF.

CDR3 DNA: TGTGCCAGCAGCGTAGGGTCGACGGACCCGTACTATGGCTACACCTTC. This sequence encodes CASSVGSTDPYYGYTF. The chain carries TRBV9 and TRBJ1-2; D is uncertain. The CDR3 extends over 16 amino acids. The germline gives CDR1 SGDLS, CDR2 YYNGEE. Deletions cut 0 bases from V and 3 bases from J, with 15 bases between.

About this clonotype: Possible read error: a much larger clone is one base away. The chain joins TRBV20-1 to TRBJ1-5, with 8 bases identical to TRBD1. Germline V gives CDR1 DFQATT, CDR2 SNEGSKA (reference sequence). The CDR3 loop spans 14 amino acids. The CDR3 here is CSAITTGGRQPRHF. CDR3 DNA: TGCAGTGCTATCACCACAGGGGGACGGCAGCCCCGGCATTTT.

This clonotype was picked up one time. The rearrangement uses TRBV4-1 and TRBJ2-1; D not resolved. Germline CDR1 MGHRA, CDR2 YSYEKL. CDR3 length: 14 amino acids. V lost 4 bases to trimming and J lost 7 bases, with 14 bases between them. The CDR3 region is CASSPGTLWNEQFF. In nucleotides, the CDR3 is TGCGCCAGCAGCCCGGGTACCCTCTGGAATGAGCAGTTCTTC.

For this clonotype: This may be a read error, as it is one base from a much larger clone. The chain combines TRBV9 with TRBJ2-1, with D perhaps TRBD1 (5 bases). The germline gives CDR1 SGDLS, CDR2 YYNGEE. The CDR3 has 16 amino acids. The V end was cut by 2 bases, the J end by 2 bases, with 14 bases between. This CDR3 reads CASSVDRGRAYNEQFF. DNA for the CDR3: TGTGCCAGCAGCGTCGACCGAGGCAGGGCCTACAATGAGCAGTTCTTC. Looking up the rest from reference TRBV9 and TRBJ2-1 gives the full variable domain: DSGVTQTPKHLITATGQRVTLRCSPRSGDLSVYWYQQSLDQGLQFLIQYYNGEERAKGNILERFSAQQFPDLHSELNLSSLELGDSALYFCASSVDRGRAYNEQFFGPGTRLTVL.

This clonotype turned up a few times. V usage is TRBV3-1 and J usage is TRBJ1-4; 8 bases match TRBD1. The CDR3 consists of 14 residues. V trimming: 4 bases; J trimming: 6 bases; junction bases outside the gene matches: 4. CDR1 is LGHDT and CDR2 is YNNKEL in the germline V gene (reference sequence). The CDR3 DNA reads TGTGCCAGCAGCCCCAGGGGGCGCGATGAAAAACTGTTTTTT. It translates to CASSPRGRDEKLFF.

The sample holds many counts of this clonotype. V and J are TRBV28 and TRBJ2-7; 7 nucleotides agree with TRBD2. The CDR3 covers 15 residues. V shed 0 bases and J 4 bases; nucleotides not matched to a gene: 6. Germline-derived CDR1 and CDR2 are MDHEN and SYDVKM. The CDR3 bases are TGTGCCAGCAGTTTATGGTCTAGCGGTACATACGAGCAGTACTTC. Encoded protein: CASSLWSSGTYEQYF.

The chain employs TRBV10-3 and TRBJ1-2, with a possible D match to TRBD1 (5 bases). This CDR3 spans 14 amino acids. Germline values: CDR1 ENHRY, CDR2 SYGVKD. V dropped 7 bases and J dropped 2 bases, with 14 bases sitting between them. Here the CDR3 reads CAITRDLGNYGYTF. CDR3 DNA: TGTGCCATCACCAGGGACCTCGGAAACTATGGCTACACCTTC.

This clonotype was seen ten or more times. The chain joins TRBV28 to TRBJ2-1; D is undetermined. Germline lookup yields CDR1 MDHEN and CDR2 SYDVKM. V was clipped by 2 bases and J by 8 bases, with 16 bases between them. This CDR3 contains 15 residues. The CDR3 coding sequence is TGTGCCAGCAGTTTAGGAAGGAGAGGTCATTATGAGCAGTTCTTC. It translates to CASSLGRRGHYEQFF. Variable domain in full (rest from reference TRBV28 and TRBJ2-1): DVKVTQSSRYLVKRTGEKVFLECVQDMDHENMFWYRQDPGLGLRLIYFSYDVKMKEKGDIPEGYSVSREKKERFSLILESASTNQTSMYLCASSLGRRGHYEQFFGPGTRLTVL.

This chain uses TRBV5-1 with TRBJ1-2; TRBD1 matches at 7 bases. The CDR3 loop spans 15 amino acids. Germline values: CDR1 SGHRS, CDR2 YFSETQ. With V trimmed by 0 bases and J by 8 bases, 10 bases remained unmatched. The CDR3 sequence is CASSLAGYRGDGYTF. In nucleotides, the CDR3 is TGCGCCAGCAGCTTGGCCGGTTACAGGGGAGACGGCTACACCTTC.

The V and J genes are TRBV24-1 and TRBJ2-2; D ambiguous. Germline CDR1 KGHDR, CDR2 SFDVKD. CDR3 length: 12 amino acids. The germline V and J ends were trimmed by 3 bases and 5 bases, with 3 bases remaining between them. CDR3 sequence reads: CATSDLTGELFF. The CDR3 DNA follows: TGTGCCACCAGTGATCTGACCGGGGAGCTGTTTTTT.

In its sample, this clonotype was seen a few times. CDR3 protein: CASSSPGPYTGELFF. CDR3 in DNA: TGTGCCAGCAGTTCCCCCGGGCCATACACCGGGGAGCTGTTTTTT. The chain is built from TRBV28 and TRBJ2-2, with D hard to call. Germline CDR1 and CDR2: MDHEN and SYDVKM. V was trimmed by 4 bases and J by 3 bases, leaving 12 bases between them. This CDR3 is 15 amino acids long.

This rearrangement joins TRBV10-3 to TRBJ1-2; 7 nucleotides agree with TRBD1. The CDR3 contains 13 residues. The V and J ends lost 7 bases and 6 bases, in that order; junction bases with no gene match: 8. Germline values: CDR1 ENHRY, CDR2 SYGVKD. CDR3 sequence: CAITVGGTDGYTF. The CDR3 DNA reads TGTGCCATCACCGTGGGGGGGACAGATGGCTACACCTTC.

The chain is built from TRBV7-2 and TRBJ1-2; D is possibly TRBD1 (5 bases). The V and J ends lost 1 base and 5 bases respectively, with 17 bases between them. CDR3 size: 16 residues. Germline loops: CDR1 SGHTA, CDR2 FQGNSA. CDR3 sequence (DNA): TGTGCCAGCAGCTTAGTGGCAGGAGGGGTTCAATATGGCTACACCTTC. It is translated as CASSLVAGGVQYGYTF.

This chain joins TRBV20-1 and TRBJ2-7; D uncertain. Germline V gene lookup returns CDR1 DFQATT and CDR2 SNEGSKA (reference sequence). This CDR3 contains 13 residues. Trimming shortened V by 7 bases and J by 2 bases, and 15 bases separated the two germline ends. CDR3 sequence reads: CSGTDLRAYEQYF. The CDR3 coding sequence is TGCAGTGGAACGGACCTAAGGGCCTACGAGCAGTACTTC.

This clonotype was counted between two and nine times. The V gene is TRBV20-1, the J gene TRBJ2-7; D tentatively reads TRBD1 or TRBD2 (5 bases each). Germline V gene data show CDR1 as DFQATT and CDR2 as SNEGSKA (reference sequence). The CDR3 is 11 residues long. V gave up 5 bases and J gave up 7 bases, with 12 bases separating them. The CDR3 DNA reads TGCAGTGCTGGGACCTTTGGGGAGCAGTACTTC. Translated: CSAGTFGEQYF.

This clonotype was counted ten times or more. V usage is TRBV10-2 and J usage is TRBJ1-1; D might be TRBD1 (6 bases). Germline V gene data show CDR1 as WSHSY and CDR2 as SAAADI. The CDR3 contains 14 residues. V lost 3 bases and J 5 bases, leaving 13 bases between the germline ends. Here the CDR3 DNA reads TGCGCCAGCAGTGATCAAGGGGGGGCGACTGAAGCTTTCTTT. Translation: CASSDQGGATEAFF.

Regarding this clonotype: This may be a read error: a much more frequent sequence differs by one nucleotide. The chain links TRBV12-3 or TRBV12-4 to TRBJ2-5, with 8 nucleotides matching TRBD2. CDR3 length equals 13 residues. For the CDR3, the DNA is TGTGCCAGCAGACGCGGGGGGAGGAAGACCCGGTACTTC. It translates to CASRRGGRKTRYF.

The chain combines TRBV4-2 with TRBJ2-1; possibly TRBD2 for D (6 bases). Deletions cut 5 bases from V and 5 bases from J, with 13 bases between. The CDR3 length is 14 residues. Looked up from germline, CDR1 is LGHNA and CDR2 is YNFKEQ. Here the CDR3 DNA reads TGTGCCAGCAGCGGAGGGCCAGGGAACAATGAGCAGTTCTTC. Translated, it gives CASSGGPGNNEQFF.

The V gene is TRBV10-3, the J gene TRBJ2-2, with D possibly TRBD2 on 5 matching bases. This CDR3 has 15 amino acids. V shed 0 bases and J shed 4 bases, with 9 bases lying between them. Germline loops: CDR1 ENHRY, CDR2 SYGVKD. CDR3 DNA: TGTGCCATCAGTGAGTCCAGCGGTGGCACCGGGGAGCTGTTTTTT. It codes for CAISESSGGTGELFF.

This clonotype was seen more than once but under ten times. CDR3 nucleotide sequence: TGTGCCAGCAACAGGGGATCCAAAGCCAAAAACATTCAGTACTTC. This codes for CASNRGSKAKNIQYF. The rearrangement links TRBV6-1 to TRBJ2-4; 7 bases are a match to TRBD1. V shed 7 bases, J shed 0 bases, and the junction held 6 bases outside the gene matches. In germline, CDR1 is MNHNS, CDR2 SASEGT. The CDR3 covers 15 residues.

This clonotype has ten or more counts. The chain recombines TRBV6-1 with TRBJ1-1; D ambiguous. The CDR3 totals 13 residues. Germline V CDR1 and CDR2: MNHNS, SASEGT. V lost 4 bases to trimming and J lost 8 bases, with 14 bases between them. The CDR3: CASSGRERTEAFF. In DNA form, the CDR3 reads TGTGCCAGCAGTGGCCGAGAAAGAACGGAAGCTTTCTTT.

Ten or more counts support this clonotype. V and J are TRBV2 and TRBJ2-7; D gene uncertain. The germline V gene has CDR1 SNHLY and CDR2 FYNNEI. This CDR3 is built from 11 residues. V was cut by 4 bases and J by 4 bases, with 5 bases left in between. The CDR3 DNA is TGTGCCAGCAGTGCCAAATACGAGCAGTACTTC. Its protein product is CASSAKYEQYF.

This clonotype was seen more than once but under ten times. The chain employs TRBV10-3 and TRBJ2-7, with 16 bases that match TRBD2. The CDR3 loop spans 17 amino acids. With 7 bases clipped from V and 7 bases from J, the junction kept 13 bases outside the gene matches. The germline V gene encodes CDR1 ENHRY and CDR2 SYGVKD. The CDR3 reads CAIKVGGLAGGPKEQYF. The DNA of the CDR3 is TGTGCCATCAAAGTCGGGGGACTAGCGGGAGGGCCTAAAGAGCAGTACTTC.